Listed below are T cell receptor beta chains from one sample, sequenced in a study of shared clonotypes between healthy human individuals. TCRdb's table, derived via immunoSEQ multiplex PCR, lists solely in-frame clones and lacks some. The sample contains about 490,000 clones, 79% of which appear only once. Sequenced: PBMCs. These receptors were obtained from a woman between 40 and 55 years old in good health. Some clones in this sample may be carry-over from other donors' samples. Both conserved end residues are trimmed from each CDR3.

j_call v_call cdr3_aa
TRBJ2-5 TRBV11-2 ASSLGLAGVGEVETQY
TRBJ2-1 TRBV11-1 ASSLGRVNEQF
TRBJ1-2 TRBV12-1 ASSPPRWGQSVFYGYT
TRBJ1-1 TRBV25-1 ASRGLNTEAF
TRBJ2-1 TRBV27 ASSYSVGEQF
TRBJ1-1 TRBV2 ASSADRATEAF
TRBJ2-5 TRBV27 ASSLGGGEETQY
TRBJ2-7 TRBV15 ATSRDTHSSGSGYEQY
TRBJ1-4 TRBV5-4 ASSQAGFNEKLF
TRBJ1-2 TRBV5-1 ASSLNDYGYT
TRBJ1-1 TRBV7-2 ASSLRTGGAIRAF
TRBJ2-1 TRBV5-4 ASSLEAGGYNEQF
TRBJ2-5 TRBV5-1 ASSLLFGEETQY
TRBJ2-7 TRBV9 ASGTETYEQY
TRBJ2-4 TRBV11-2 ASRIEVGGGHIQY
TRBJ2-2 TRBV6-1 ASTPGDTHTGEPF
TRBJ1-5 TRBV10-2 ASSRTGRDQPQH
TRBJ2-7 TRBV5-5 ASSTDRGY
TRBJ2-1 TRBV7-3 ASSPTGTSGIYNEQF
TRBJ2-7 TRBV5-6 ASSLAGRSSYEQY
TRBJ1-5 TRBV6-8 ASSEGNQPQH
TRBJ2-7 TRBV27 ASSLVAGAYEQY
TRBJ2-7 TRBV29-1 SVSRSYEQY
TRBJ2-1 TRBV30 AWRGVSSYNEQF
TRBJ2-2 TRBV18 ASSPPGSLNTGELF
TRBJ1-4 TRBV15 ATSRDYNEKLF
TRBJ2-1 TRBV11-3 ASSPRWDTYTNEQF
TRBJ1-2 TRBV27 ASKGGGYGYT
TRBJ1-1 TRBV27 ASSLTGGARMNTEAF
TRBJ1-4 TRBV9 ASSVGPNEKLF